The 8 T cell receptor beta chains given below trace back to one sample, sequenced in a study of T cell responses to AZD1222 COVID-19 vaccine. TCRdb's table, derived via immunoSEQ multiplex PCR, lists solely in-frame clones and lacks some. The top ten clones hold under 4.5% of a sample with approximately 140,000 clones, roughly 90% of them seen once. Source: peripheral blood, taken 28 days after the second AZD1222 dose. The receptors derive from an adult who received the AZD1222 COVID-19 vaccine.

The chain employs TRBV19 and TRBJ2-1, with TRBD2 identical over 14 bases. This CDR3 is 19 amino acids long. Germline CDR1 is LNHDA and CDR2 is SQIVND (reference sequence). The ends lost 3 bases at V and 2 bases at J; junction bases unmatched: 9. The CDR3 region has the DNA TGTGCCAGTAGTATGGCGGGACTAGCGGGAGTGGGGGCCTACAATGAGCAGTTCTTC. Its translation is CASSMAGLAGVGAYNEQFF.

J is TRBJ2-7 and V is TRBV5-1, with TRBD2 matching 12 bases. CDR1 is SGHRS and CDR2 is YFSETQ in the germline V gene. Trimming removed 1 base from V and 8 bases from J; junction bases left unmatched: 7. The CDR3 spans 15 residues. CDR3 sequence reads: CASSLRTSGASQQYF. The CDR3 coding sequence is TGCGCCAGCAGCTTGAGGACTAGCGGGGCATCTCAGCAGTACTTC.

The chain recombines TRBV6-2 or TRBV6-3 with TRBJ2-1; TRBD2 matches 7 bases. CDR3 length equals 20 residues. V lost 5 bases, J lost 8 bases, and 27 bases stayed unmatched. Germline CDR1 is MNHEY and CDR2 is SVGEGT. CDR3 nucleotide sequence: TGTGCCAGCAGTACCCCTTACTGGCCACCTCTAGCGGAGCCCAGGGATGAGCAGTTCTTC. The encoded protein is CASSTPYWPPLAEPRDEQFF.

This clone was found once. The chain uses TRBV6-2 or TRBV6-3 and TRBJ2-7; D may correspond to TRBD1 or TRBD2 (7 bases each). Germline V gene sequence: CDR1 MNHEY, CDR2 SVGEGT. The V end was cut by 6 bases, the J end by 4 bases, with 19 bases between. This CDR3 is 15 amino acids long. Here the CDR3 reads CASSLWTGGGYEQYF. The CDR3 region has the DNA TGTGCCAGCAGCCTCTGGACAGGCGGGGGATACGAGCAGTACTTC.

This chain links TRBV12-5 with TRBJ2-1; the match to TRBD2 covers 8 bases. Germline trimming cut 2 bases from V and 6 bases from J; bases unmatched to any gene: 6. The CDR3 is made up of 15 amino acids. From germline, CDR1 is LGHNT and CDR2 FRNRAP. Here the CDR3 DNA reads TGTGCTAGTGGTTTGTCCGGGGGGGCCGCCAATGAGCAGTTCTTC. It yields the protein CASGLSGGAANEQFF.

This chain connects TRBV4-3 to TRBJ2-7, with no clear D. This CDR3 has 14 amino acids. Germline values: CDR1 LGHNA, CDR2 YSLEER. V was cut by 0 bases and J by 3 bases, with 9 bases left in between. The CDR3 loop is CASSQDIGRYEQYF. For the CDR3, the DNA is TGCGCCAGCAGCCAAGATATCGGTCGCTACGAGCAGTACTTC.

This sequence joins TRBV19 and TRBJ1-5; 9 bases are a match to TRBD1. Losses at the gene ends were 5 bases for V and 1 base for J; bases not matched to a gene: 9. This CDR3 has 17 residues. Germline CDR1 LNHDA, CDR2 SQIVND (reference sequence). The chain's CDR3 is CASSVRQGDVSNQPQHF. CDR3 in DNA: TGTGCCAGTAGTGTGAGACAGGGGGATGTCAGCAATCAGCCCCAGCATTTT.

CDR3 DNA sequence: TGTGCCAGCAGTTTTCCGGGACAGGGGGCTGTTCAGCCCCAGCATTTT. Its translation is CASSFPGQGAVQPQHF. The chain couples TRBV6-5 to TRBJ1-5; 12 nucleotides agree with TRBD1. CDR1 MNHEY and CDR2 SVGAGI come from the germline V gene. This CDR3 contains 16 residues. Germline trimming cut 4 bases from V and 6 bases from J; bases unmatched to any gene: 7.